The clone carrying this T cell receptor (beta chain) was counted a few times. The CDR3 length is 15 residues. The data derive from a study of early T cells in non-severe SARS-CoV-2 infection. Overall study: Alpha and beta chains were unpaired, from unsorted whole-blood bulk RNA.

Individual cDNA molecules were tagged with unique molecular identifiers. TCRdb re-derived calls from the 5' RACE reads in MiXCR, one entry per CDR3 protein. The sample shows fewer than 95,000 distinct CDR3 sequences, 16% of them seen only once. This receptor was obtained from an adult who was a healthcare worker with PCR-confirmed SARS-CoV-2 infection or an uninfected control (not recorded which). The rearrangement links TRBV3-2 to TRBJ2-7; no check of the table's D call, TRBD1, against the DNA was made. TRBV3-2 counts as a pseudogene. The sample in question was whole blood, obtained at baseline. CDR3 coding DNA: TGTGCCAGCAGCCTTCGGACGGGAATCTCCTACGAGCAGTACTTC. It is translated as CASSLRTGISYEQYF.